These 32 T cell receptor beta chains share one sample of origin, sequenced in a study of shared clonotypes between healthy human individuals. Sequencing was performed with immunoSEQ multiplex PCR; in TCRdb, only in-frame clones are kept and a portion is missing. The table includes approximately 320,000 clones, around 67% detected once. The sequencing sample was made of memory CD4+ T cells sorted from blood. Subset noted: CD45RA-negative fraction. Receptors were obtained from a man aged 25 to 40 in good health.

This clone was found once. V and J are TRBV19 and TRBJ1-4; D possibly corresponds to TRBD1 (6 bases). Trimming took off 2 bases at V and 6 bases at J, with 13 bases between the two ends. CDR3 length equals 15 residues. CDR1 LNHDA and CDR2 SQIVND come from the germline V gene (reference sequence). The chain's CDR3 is CASSIWSRGDEKLFF. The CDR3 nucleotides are TGTGCCAGTAGTATATGGTCCAGGGGCGATGAAAAACTGTTTTTT.

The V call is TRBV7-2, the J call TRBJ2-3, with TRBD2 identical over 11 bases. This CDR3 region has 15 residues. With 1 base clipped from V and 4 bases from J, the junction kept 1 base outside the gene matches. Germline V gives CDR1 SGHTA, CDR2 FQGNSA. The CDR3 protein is CASSLVSGRADTQYF. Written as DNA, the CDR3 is TGTGCCAGCAGCTTAGTTAGCGGGAGGGCAGATACGCAGTATTTT.

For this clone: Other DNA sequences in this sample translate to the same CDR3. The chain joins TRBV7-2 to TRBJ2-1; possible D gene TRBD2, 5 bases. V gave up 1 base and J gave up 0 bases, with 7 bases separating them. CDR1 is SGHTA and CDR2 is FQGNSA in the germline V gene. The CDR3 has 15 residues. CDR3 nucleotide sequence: TGTGCCAGCAGCTTAGGCGCGGGCTCCTACAATGAGCAGTTCTTC. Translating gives CASSLGAGSYNEQFF. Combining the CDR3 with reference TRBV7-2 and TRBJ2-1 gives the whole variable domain GAGVSQSPSNKVTEKGKDVELRCDPISGHTALYWYRQSLGQGLEFLIYFQGNSAPDKSGLPSDRFSAERTGGSVSTLTIQRTQQEDSAVYLCASSLGAGSYNEQFFGPGTRLTVL.

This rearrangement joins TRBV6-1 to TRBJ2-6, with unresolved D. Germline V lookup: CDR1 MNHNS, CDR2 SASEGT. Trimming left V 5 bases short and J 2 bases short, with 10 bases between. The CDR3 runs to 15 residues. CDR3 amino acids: CASSPTVAGANVLTF. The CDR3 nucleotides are TGTGCCAGCAGTCCTACAGTGGCTGGGGCCAACGTCCTGACTTTC.

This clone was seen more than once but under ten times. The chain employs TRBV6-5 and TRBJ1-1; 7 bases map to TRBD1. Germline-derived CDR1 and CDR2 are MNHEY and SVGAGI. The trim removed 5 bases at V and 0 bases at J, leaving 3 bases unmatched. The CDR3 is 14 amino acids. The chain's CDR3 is CASSQTGMNTEAFF. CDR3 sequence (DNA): TGTGCCAGCAGTCAGACAGGGATGAACACTGAAGCTTTCTTT.

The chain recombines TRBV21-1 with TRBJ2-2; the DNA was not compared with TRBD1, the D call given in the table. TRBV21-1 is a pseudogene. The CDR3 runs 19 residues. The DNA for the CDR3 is TGTGCCAGCAGCAAAGGTAACCGGACAGGCTTTCTGAACACCGGGGAGCTGTTTTTT. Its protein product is CASSKGNRTGFLNTGELFF.

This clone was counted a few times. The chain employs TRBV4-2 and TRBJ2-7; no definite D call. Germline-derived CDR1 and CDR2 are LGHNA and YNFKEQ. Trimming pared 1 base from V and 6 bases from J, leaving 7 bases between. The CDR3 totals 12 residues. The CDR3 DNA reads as TGTGCCAGCAGCCAAGTAGGTCGCGAGCAGTACTTC. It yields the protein CASSQVGREQYF.

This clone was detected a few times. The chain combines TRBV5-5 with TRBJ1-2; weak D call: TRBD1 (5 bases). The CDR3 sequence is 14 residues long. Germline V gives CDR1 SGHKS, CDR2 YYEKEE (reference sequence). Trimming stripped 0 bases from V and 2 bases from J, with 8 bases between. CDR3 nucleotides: TGTGCCAGCAGCTTGGATTCAGGGAACTATGGCTACACCTTC. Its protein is CASSLDSGNYGYTF.

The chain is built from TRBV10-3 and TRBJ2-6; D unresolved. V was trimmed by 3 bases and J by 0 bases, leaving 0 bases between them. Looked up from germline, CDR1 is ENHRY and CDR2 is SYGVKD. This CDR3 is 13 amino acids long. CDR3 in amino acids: CAISDSGANVLTF. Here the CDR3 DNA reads TGTGCCATCAGTGACTCTGGGGCCAACGTCCTGACTTTC.

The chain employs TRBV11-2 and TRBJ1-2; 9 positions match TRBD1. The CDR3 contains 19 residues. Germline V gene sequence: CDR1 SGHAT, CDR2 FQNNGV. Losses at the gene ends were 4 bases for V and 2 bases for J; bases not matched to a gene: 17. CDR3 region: CASSSLLRTGEGRNYGYTF. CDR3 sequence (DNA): TGTGCCAGCAGCTCCTTACTTAGGACAGGGGAGGGGAGAAACTATGGCTACACCTTC.

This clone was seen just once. The CDR3 spells CATSTISPPQRAEQFF. CDR3 nucleotide sequence: TGTGCCACCAGCACTATTTCCCCCCCACAACGGGCTGAGCAGTTCTTC. The gene calls are TRBV15 and TRBJ2-1; D is ambiguous. Trimming stripped 4 bases from V and 9 bases from J, with 22 bases between. Germline V CDR1 and CDR2: LNHNV, YYDKDF (reference sequence). The CDR3 has 16 residues.

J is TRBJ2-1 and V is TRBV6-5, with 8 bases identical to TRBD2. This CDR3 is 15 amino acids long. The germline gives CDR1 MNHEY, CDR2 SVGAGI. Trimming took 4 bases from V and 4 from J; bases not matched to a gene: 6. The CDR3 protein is CASSFRTSSYNEQFF. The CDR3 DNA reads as TGTGCCAGCAGTTTCAGGACTAGCAGTTACAATGAGCAGTTCTTC.

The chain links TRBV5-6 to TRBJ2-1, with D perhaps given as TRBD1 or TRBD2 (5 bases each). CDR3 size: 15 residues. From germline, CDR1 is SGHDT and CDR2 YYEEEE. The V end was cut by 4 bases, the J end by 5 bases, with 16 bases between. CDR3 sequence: CASSLLGAGNNEQFF. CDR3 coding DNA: TGTGCCAGCAGCCTCCTCGGGGCGGGCAACAATGAGCAGTTCTTC.

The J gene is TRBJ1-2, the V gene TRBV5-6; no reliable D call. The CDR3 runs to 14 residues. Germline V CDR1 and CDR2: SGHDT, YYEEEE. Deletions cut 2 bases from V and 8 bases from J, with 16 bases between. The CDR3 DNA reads TGTGCCAGCAGCTTCCCAGGAACTCGTGAAGGCTACACCTTC. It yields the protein CASSFPGTREGYTF.

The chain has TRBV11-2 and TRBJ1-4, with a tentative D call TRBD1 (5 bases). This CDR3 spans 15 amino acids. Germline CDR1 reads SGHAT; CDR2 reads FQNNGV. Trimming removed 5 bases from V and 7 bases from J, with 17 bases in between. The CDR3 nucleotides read TGTGCCAGCAGCCCCCGGCAGGGAGGGAGTGAAAAACTGTTTTTT. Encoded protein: CASSPRQGGSEKLFF. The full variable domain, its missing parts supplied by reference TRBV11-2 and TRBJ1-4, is EAGVAQSPRYKIIEKRQSVAFWCNPISGHATLYWYQQILGQGPKLLIQFQNNGVVDDSQLPKDRFSAERLKGVDSTLKIQPAKLEDSAVYLCASSPRQGGSEKLFFGSGTQLSVL.

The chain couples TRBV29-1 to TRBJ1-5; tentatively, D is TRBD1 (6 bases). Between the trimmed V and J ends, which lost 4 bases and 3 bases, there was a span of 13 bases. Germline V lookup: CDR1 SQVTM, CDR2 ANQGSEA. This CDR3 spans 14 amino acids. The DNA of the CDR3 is TGCAGCGTTGTAGACACAGGGTTCAATCAGCCCCAGCATTTT. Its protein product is CSVVDTGFNQPQHF.

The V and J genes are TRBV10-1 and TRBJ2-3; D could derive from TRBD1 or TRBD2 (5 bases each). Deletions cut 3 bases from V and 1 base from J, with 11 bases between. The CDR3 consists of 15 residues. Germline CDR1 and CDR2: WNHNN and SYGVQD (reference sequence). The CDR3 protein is CASSEGRGRTDTQYF. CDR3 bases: TGCGCCAGCAGTGAAGGAAGGGGACGCACAGATACGCAGTATTTT.

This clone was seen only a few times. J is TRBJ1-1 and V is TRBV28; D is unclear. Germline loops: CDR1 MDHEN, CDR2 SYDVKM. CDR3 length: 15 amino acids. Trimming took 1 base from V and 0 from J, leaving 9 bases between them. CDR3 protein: CASSLYGEMNTEAFF. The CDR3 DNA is TGTGCCAGCAGTTTATACGGGGAAATGAACACTGAAGCTTTCTTT.

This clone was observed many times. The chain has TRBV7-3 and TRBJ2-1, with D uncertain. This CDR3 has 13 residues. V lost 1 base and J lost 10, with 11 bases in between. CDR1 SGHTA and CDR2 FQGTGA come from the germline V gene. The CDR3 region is CASSLRPRREQFF. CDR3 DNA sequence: TGTGCCAGCAGCTTAAGGCCTCGGCGGGAGCAGTTCTTC.

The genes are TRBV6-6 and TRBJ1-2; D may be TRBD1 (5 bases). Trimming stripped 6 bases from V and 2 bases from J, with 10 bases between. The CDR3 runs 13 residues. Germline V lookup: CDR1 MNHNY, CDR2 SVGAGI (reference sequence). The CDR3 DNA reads TGTGCCAGCAGGGAGCAGGGAAACTATGGCTACACCTTC. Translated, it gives CASREQGNYGYTF.

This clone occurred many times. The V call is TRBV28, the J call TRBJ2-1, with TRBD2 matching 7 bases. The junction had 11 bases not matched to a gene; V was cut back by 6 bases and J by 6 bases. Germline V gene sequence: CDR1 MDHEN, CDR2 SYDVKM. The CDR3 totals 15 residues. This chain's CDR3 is CASSPAGRQGNEQFF. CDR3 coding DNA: TGTGCCAGCAGCCCCGCCGGGAGGCAGGGCAATGAGCAGTTCTTC.

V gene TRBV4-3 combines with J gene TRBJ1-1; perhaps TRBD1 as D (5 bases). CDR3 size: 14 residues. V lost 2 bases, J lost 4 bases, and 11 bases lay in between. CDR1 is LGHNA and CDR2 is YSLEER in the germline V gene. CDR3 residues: CASSQWGGGTEAFF. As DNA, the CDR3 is TGCGCCAGCAGCCAATGGGGGGGTGGCACTGAAGCTTTCTTT.

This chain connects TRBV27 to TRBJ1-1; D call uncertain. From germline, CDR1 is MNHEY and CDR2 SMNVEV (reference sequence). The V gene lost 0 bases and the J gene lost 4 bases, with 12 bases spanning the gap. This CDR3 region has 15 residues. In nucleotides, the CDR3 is TGTGCCAGCAGTTTATCGAGGGTAAGGATCACTGAAGCTTTCTTT. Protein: CASSLSRVRITEAFF.

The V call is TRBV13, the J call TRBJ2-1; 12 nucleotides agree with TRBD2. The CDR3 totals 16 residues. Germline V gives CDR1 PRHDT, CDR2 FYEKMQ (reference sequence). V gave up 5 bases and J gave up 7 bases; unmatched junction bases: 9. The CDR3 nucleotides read TGTGCCAGCAGCAAATCTAGCGGGAGGGCCAGGAATGAGCAGTTCTTC. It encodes CASSKSSGRARNEQFF.

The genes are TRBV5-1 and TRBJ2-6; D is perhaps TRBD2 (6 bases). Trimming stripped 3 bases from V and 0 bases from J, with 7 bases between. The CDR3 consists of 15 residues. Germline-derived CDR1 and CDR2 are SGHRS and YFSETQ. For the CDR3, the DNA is TGCGCCAGCAGCTCCGGGAGCTCTGGGGCCAACGTCCTGACTTTC. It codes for CASSSGSSGANVLTF.

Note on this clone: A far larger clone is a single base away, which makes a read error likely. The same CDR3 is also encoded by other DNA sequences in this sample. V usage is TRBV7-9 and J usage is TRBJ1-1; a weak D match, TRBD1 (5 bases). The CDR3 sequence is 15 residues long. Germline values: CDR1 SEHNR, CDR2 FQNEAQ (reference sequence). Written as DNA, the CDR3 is TGCGCCAGCAGCCGACTATTAGGGACGGACACTGAAGCTTTCTTT. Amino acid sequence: CASSRLLGTDTEAFF. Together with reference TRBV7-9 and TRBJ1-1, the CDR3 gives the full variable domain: DTGVSQNPRHKITKRGQNVTFRCDPISEHNRLYWYRQTLGQGPEFLTYFQNEAQLEKSRLLSDRFSAERPKGSFSTLEIQRTEQGDSAMYLCASSRLLGTDTEAFFGQGTRLTVV.

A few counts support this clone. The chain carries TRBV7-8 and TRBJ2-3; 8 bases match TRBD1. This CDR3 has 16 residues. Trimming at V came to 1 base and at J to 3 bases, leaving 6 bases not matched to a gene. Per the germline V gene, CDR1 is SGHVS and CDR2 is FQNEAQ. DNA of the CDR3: TGTGCCAGCAGCTTAGTAGGACAGGGTTTGACAGATACGCAGTATTTT. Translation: CASSLVGQGLTDTQYF.

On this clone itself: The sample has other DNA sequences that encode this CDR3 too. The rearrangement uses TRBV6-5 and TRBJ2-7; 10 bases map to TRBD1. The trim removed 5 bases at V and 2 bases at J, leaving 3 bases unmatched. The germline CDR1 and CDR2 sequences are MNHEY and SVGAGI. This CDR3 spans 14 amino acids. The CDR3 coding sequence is TGTGCCAGCAGTGGGGACAGGGGTACCTACGAGCAGTACTTC. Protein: CASSGDRGTYEQYF.

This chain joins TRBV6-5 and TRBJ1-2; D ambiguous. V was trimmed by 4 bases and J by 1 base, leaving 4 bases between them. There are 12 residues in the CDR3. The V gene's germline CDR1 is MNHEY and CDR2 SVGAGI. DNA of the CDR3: TGTGCCAGCAGTTTTGGTAACTATGGCTACACCTTC. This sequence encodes CASSFGNYGYTF.

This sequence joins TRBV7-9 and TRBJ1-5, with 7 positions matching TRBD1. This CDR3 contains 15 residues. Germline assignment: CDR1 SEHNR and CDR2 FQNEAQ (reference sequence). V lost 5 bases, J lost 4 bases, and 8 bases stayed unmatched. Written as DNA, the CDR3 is TGTGCCAGCAGCCCACAGGGGAATCCAAATCAGCCCCAGCATTTT. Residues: CASSPQGNPNQPQHF.

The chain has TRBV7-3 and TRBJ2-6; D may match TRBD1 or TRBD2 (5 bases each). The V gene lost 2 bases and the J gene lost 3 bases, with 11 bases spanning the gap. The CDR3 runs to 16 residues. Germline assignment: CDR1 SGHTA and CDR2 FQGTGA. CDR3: CASSLEGRSGANVLTF. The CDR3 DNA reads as TGTGCCAGCAGCTTAGAGGGGAGAAGTGGGGCCAACGTCCTGACTTTC.

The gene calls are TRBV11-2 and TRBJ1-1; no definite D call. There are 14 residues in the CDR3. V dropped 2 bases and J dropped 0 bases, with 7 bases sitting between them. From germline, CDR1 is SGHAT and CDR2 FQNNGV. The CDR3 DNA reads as TGTGCCAGCAGCTTAAGGACGCTGAACACTGAAGCTTTCTTT. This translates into CASSLRTLNTEAFF. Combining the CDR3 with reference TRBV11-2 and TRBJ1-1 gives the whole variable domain EAGVAQSPRYKIIEKRQSVAFWCNPISGHATLYWYQQILGQGPKLLIQFQNNGVVDDSQLPKDRFSAERLKGVDSTLKIQPAKLEDSAVYLCASSLRTLNTEAFFGQGTRLTVV.